The following is a TCR beta chain sequence with its context. Its antigen is not identified. This sample was included in a study of cytomegalovirus exposure and HLA in healthy donors. Study-wide context: Most donors, 80% to 90% of over 350 genotyped, fell in the Caucasian-associated ancestry cluster.

Broader study findings: A later analysis by the authors found several of the most significant clusters apparently linked to common viral pathogens. DRB1 had the most TCR associations and HLA-C the fewest, a later analysis found, with rates varying by HLA locus.

Trimming stripped 2 bases from V and 2 bases from J, with 10 bases between. Germline lookup yields CDR1 SGHTA and CDR2 FQGNSA. CDR3 length: 14 amino acids. Vbeta (60) and Jbeta (13) primers were used in the PCR. Data came from immunoSEQ multiplex PCR; TCRdb stores just in-frame clones and leaves some out. The sample shows fewer than 200,000 clones, 70% to 85% of them seen only once. The chain employs TRBV7-2 and TRBJ2-7; a possible D gene is TRBD1 (5 bases). This clonotype was sampled from a man in his forties in good health and CMV-seropositive. The sample consisted of PBMCs. The CDR3 nucleotides are TGTGCCAGCAGCTTAACTCCAGGGCCCTACGAGCAGTACTTC. Translation gives CASSLTPGPYEQYF.